Detailed here is one TCR beta chain. The data belong to a study of blood T cell repertoires in COVID-19. The V gene's germline CDR1 is MDHEN and CDR2 SYDVKM. V trimming: 3 bases; J trimming: 4 bases; junction bases outside the gene matches: 0. The CDR3 covers 14 residues. The repertoire was sequenced with immunoSEQ multiplex PCR; TCRdb's copy has only in-frame clones and lacks some. The profile shows approximately 300,000 clones, 85% of them singletons. The clonotype comes from a woman aged 25 to 39 who had been exposed to COVID-19. The chain carries TRBV28 and TRBJ2-2; 9 bases are shared with TRBD1. Source material: PBMCs or T cells enriched from blood (not recorded which). CDR3 sequence reads: CASSLTGGTGELFF. In DNA form, the CDR3 reads TGTGCCAGCAGTTTGACAGGGGGCACCGGGGAGCTGTTTTTT.